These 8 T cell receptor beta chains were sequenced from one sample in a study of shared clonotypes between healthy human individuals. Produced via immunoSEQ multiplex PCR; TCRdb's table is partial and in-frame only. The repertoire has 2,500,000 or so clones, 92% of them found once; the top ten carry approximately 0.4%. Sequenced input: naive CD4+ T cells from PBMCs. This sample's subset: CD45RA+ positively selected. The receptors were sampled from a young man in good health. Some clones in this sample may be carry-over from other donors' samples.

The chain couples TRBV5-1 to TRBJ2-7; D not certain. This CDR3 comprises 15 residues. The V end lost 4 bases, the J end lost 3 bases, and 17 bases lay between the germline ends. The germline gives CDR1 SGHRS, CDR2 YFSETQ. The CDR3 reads CASSHVRRAGYEQYF. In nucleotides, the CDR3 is TGCGCCAGCAGCCATGTTCGAAGAGCCGGCTACGAGCAGTACTTC.

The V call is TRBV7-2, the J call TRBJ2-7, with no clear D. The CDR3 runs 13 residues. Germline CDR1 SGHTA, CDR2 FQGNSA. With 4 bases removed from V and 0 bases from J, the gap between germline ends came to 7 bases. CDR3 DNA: TGTGCCAGCAGCTGGAGCAGCTCCTACGAGCAGTACTTC. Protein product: CASSWSSSYEQYF.

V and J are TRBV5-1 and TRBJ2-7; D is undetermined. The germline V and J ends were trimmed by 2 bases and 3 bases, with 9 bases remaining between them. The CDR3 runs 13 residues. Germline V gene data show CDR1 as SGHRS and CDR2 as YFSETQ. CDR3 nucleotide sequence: TGCGCCAGCAGCTTAGCTGAGCGCTACGAGCAGTACTTC. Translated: CASSLAERYEQYF.

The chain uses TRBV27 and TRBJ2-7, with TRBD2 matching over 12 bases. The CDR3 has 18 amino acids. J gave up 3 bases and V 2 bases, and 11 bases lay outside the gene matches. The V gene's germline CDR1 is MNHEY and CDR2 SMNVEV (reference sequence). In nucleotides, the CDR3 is TGTGCCAGCAGTTTACGGGGGGCTAGCGGGAGGGTGCACTACGAGCAGTACTTC. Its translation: CASSLRGASGRVHYEQYF.

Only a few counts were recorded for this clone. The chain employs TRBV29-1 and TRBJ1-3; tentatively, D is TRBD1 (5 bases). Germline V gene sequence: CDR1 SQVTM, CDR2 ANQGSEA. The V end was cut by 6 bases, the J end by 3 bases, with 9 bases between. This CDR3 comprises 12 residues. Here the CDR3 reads CSVLTDGNTIYF. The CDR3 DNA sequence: TGCAGCGTACTGACAGATGGAAACACCATATATTTT.

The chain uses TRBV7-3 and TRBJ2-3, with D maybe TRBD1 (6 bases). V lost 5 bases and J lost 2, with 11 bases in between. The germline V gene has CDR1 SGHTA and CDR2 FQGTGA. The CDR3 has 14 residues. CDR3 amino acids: CASSPDRFTDTQYF. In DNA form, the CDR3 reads TGTGCCAGCAGCCCAGACAGGTTCACAGATACGCAGTATTTT.

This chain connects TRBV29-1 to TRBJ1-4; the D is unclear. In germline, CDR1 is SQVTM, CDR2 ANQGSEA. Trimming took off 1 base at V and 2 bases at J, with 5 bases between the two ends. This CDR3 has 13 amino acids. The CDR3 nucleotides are TGCAGCGTTGAAGGGGCTACTAATGAAAAACTGTTTTTT. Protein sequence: CSVEGATNEKLFF.

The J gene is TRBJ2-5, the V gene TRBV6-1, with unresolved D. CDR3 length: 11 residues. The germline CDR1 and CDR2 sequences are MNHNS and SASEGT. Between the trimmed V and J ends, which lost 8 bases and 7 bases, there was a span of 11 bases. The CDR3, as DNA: TGTGCCAGCCTCGCCCCAGGGACCCAGTACTTC. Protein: CASLAPGTQYF.